The 15 T cell receptor beta chains presented below share a single source sample, sequenced in a study of blood T cell repertoires in COVID-19. TCRdb's copy holds only in-frame clones and misses some; the assay was immunoSEQ multiplex PCR. The top ten clones hold about 1.9% of a sample with more than 200,000 clones, 75% to 95% of them seen once. Material: PBMCs or T cells enriched from blood (not recorded which). Receptor source: a woman between 18 and 30 years old who had recovered from COVID-19.

This clone came up a few times. Here the CDR3 DNA reads TGTGCCAGCAGTTTACGGAGCAGGGACACTGAAGCTTTCTTT. Translated, it gives CASSLRSRDTEAFF. The chain carries TRBV27 and TRBJ1-1; TRBD1 is a possible D gene (5 bases). Trimming removed 2 bases from V and 3 bases from J, with 10 bases in between. This CDR3 comprises 14 residues. The germline gives CDR1 MNHEY, CDR2 SMNVEV (reference sequence).

The rearrangement links TRBV4-2 to TRBJ2-2; D unclear. The CDR3 runs 16 residues. The V end was cut by 0 bases, the J end by 0 bases, with 8 bases between. Looked up from germline, CDR1 is LGHNA and CDR2 is YNFKEQ. This CDR3 reads CASSQEASTNTGELFF. The CDR3 DNA follows: TGTGCCAGCAGCCAAGAGGCCAGTACGAACACCGGGGAGCTGTTTTTT.

This chain links TRBV9 with TRBJ1-2, with 7 bases matching TRBD1. J gave up 0 bases and V 4 bases, and 12 bases lay outside the gene matches. Germline assignment: CDR1 SGDLS and CDR2 YYNGEE. CDR3 size: 17 residues. CDR3 region: CASSPMTGYLTNYGYTF. CDR3 coding DNA: TGTGCCAGCAGCCCTATGACAGGGTACCTAACTAACTATGGCTACACCTTC.

The chain couples TRBV6-4 to TRBJ2-1, with 9 nucleotides matching TRBD1. CDR1 and CDR2 (germline): MRHNA, SNTAGT. This CDR3 is built from 17 residues. The ends lost 5 bases at V and 7 bases at J; junction bases unmatched: 15. The CDR3 protein is CASSPQAPGQGGNEQFF. As DNA, the CDR3 is TGTGCCAGCAGTCCCCAAGCTCCGGGACAGGGAGGAAATGAGCAGTTCTTC.

The chain recombines TRBV6-5 with TRBJ2-7; maybe TRBD1 (5 bases). V was cut by 7 bases and J by 4 bases, with 14 bases left in between. This CDR3 spans 13 amino acids. The germline CDR1 and CDR2 sequences are MNHEY and SVGAGI. This chain's CDR3 is CASTENRGYEQYF. In nucleotides, the CDR3 is TGTGCCAGCACCGAAAATAGGGGATACGAGCAGTACTTC.

The V gene is TRBV6-6, the J gene TRBJ1-4, with 9 bases lining up with TRBD1. Germline V gene data show CDR1 as MNHNY and CDR2 as SVGAGI (reference sequence). The CDR3 spans 15 residues. With V trimmed by 7 bases and J by 10 bases, 13 bases remained unmatched. The CDR3 coding sequence is TGTGCCAGCATTATACAACAGGGGGCGCCCGGAAAACTGTTTTTT. As protein: CASIIQQGAPGKLFF.

V and J are TRBV10-3 and TRBJ2-7; 7 bases map to TRBD1. CDR1 and CDR2 from the germline V gene are ENHRY and SYGVKD. Trimming took 4 bases from V and 0 from J; bases not matched to a gene: 9. The CDR3 runs 16 residues. The CDR3 sequence is CAISASMTGSSYEQYF. The CDR3 DNA is TGTGCCATCAGTGCCAGTATGACAGGGAGCTCCTACGAGCAGTACTTC.

This chain connects TRBV10-3 to TRBJ2-7; 11 bases are shared with TRBD2. CDR1 and CDR2 (germline): ENHRY, SYGVKD. The V and J ends lost 8 bases and 1 base, in that order; junction bases with no gene match: 4. CDR3 size: 14 residues. The CDR3 sequence is CAIGGTSGSYEQYF. The DNA of the CDR3 is TGTGCCATCGGGGGGACTAGCGGATCCTACGAGCAGTACTTC.

The V and J genes are TRBV28 and TRBJ1-1; TRBD1 matches 9 bases. The V and J ends lost 6 bases and 5 bases, in that order; junction bases with no gene match: 7. From germline, CDR1 is MDHEN and CDR2 SYDVKM. This CDR3 has 14 amino acids. In nucleotides, the CDR3 is TGTGCCAGCAGCCTAGACAGGGGGAGAACTGAAGCTTTCTTT. This translates into CASSLDRGRTEAFF.

The chain has TRBV29-1 and TRBJ2-7; 9 nucleotides agree with TRBD1. The CDR3 runs to 16 residues. V was pared by 6 bases and J by 2 bases, with 14 bases of the junction left unmatched. Germline V gives CDR1 SQVTM, CDR2 ANQGSEA. The CDR3 region is CSVVTGTGIIAYEQYF. CDR3 nucleotide sequence: TGCAGCGTCGTGACCGGGACAGGGATAATAGCCTACGAGCAGTACTTC.

This chain links TRBV5-4 with TRBJ1-4; TRBD1 agrees at 7 bases. The junction had 4 bases not matched to a gene; V was cut back by 4 bases and J by 7 bases. Germline values: CDR1 SGHNT, CDR2 YYREEE (reference sequence). The CDR3 length is 13 residues. This chain's CDR3 is CASSTRGAEKLFF. In DNA, the CDR3 is TGTGCCAGCAGCACCAGGGGGGCTGAAAAACTGTTTTTT.

This chain links TRBV7-3 with TRBJ1-2, with D possibly being TRBD1 (5 bases). Germline lookup yields CDR1 SGHTA and CDR2 FQGTGA. The CDR3 has 16 amino acids. V dropped 2 bases and J dropped 8 bases, with 21 bases sitting between them. The CDR3 loop reads CASSLLGGGAGGGYTF. The DNA of the CDR3 is TGTGCCAGCAGCTTACTCGGGGGAGGGGCAGGTGGAGGCTACACCTTC.

This chain links TRBV25-1 with TRBJ2-3; 7 nucleotides line up with TRBD1. The CDR3 totals 15 residues. V lost 1 base to trimming and J lost 2 bases; unmatched junction nucleotides: 3. Germline V gene data show CDR1 as MGHDK and CDR2 as SYGVNS. The CDR3 reads CASSESTGYTDTQYF. Written as DNA, the CDR3 is TGTGCCAGCAGTGAATCGACAGGGTACACAGATACGCAGTATTTT.

The chain has TRBV4-1 and TRBJ1-2; 9 nucleotides match TRBD1. The CDR3 is 18 residues long. Germline trimming cut 1 base from V and 2 bases from J; bases unmatched to any gene: 11. Germline-derived CDR1 and CDR2 are MGHRA and YSYEKL. The CDR3 DNA reads TGCGCCAGCAGCCAAGTGGGTTCAGGACAGGGGCCAAACTATGGCTACACCTTC. Its translation is CASSQVGSGQGPNYGYTF.

The V call is TRBV24-1, the J call TRBJ2-2, with no clear D. The V gene's germline CDR1 is KGHDR and CDR2 SFDVKD. This CDR3 has 14 amino acids. V was trimmed by 4 bases and J by 3 bases, leaving 8 bases between them. The CDR3 loop reads CATSDPTHTGELFF. The CDR3 region has the DNA TGTGCCACCAGTGACCCGACACACACCGGGGAGCTGTTTTTT.